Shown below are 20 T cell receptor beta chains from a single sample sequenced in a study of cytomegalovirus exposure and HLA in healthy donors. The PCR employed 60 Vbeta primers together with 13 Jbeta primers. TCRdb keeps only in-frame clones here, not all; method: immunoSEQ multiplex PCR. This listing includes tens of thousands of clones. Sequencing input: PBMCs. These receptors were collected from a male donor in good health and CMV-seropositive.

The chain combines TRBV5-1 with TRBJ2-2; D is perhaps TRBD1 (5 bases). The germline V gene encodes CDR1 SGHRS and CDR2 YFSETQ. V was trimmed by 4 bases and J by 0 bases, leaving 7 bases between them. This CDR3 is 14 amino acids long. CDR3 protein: CASSPDTNTGELFF. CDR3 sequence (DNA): TGCGCCAGCAGCCCGGACACGAACACCGGGGAGCTGTTTTTT. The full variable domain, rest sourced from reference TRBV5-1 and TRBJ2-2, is KAGVTQTPRYLIKTRGQQVTLSCSPISGHRSVSWYQQTPGQGLQFLFEYFSETQRNKGNFPGRFSGRQFSNSRSEMNVSTLELGDSALYLCASSPDTNTGELFFGEGSRLTVL.

The CDR3 protein is CASSQDSDSGETQYF. The CDR3, as DNA: TGTGCCAGCAGCCAAGATTCGGACTCGGGGGAGACCCAGTACTTC. This chain uses TRBV4-2 with TRBJ2-5; a weak D match, TRBD2 (5 bases). This CDR3 has 15 residues. Germline V gives CDR1 LGHNA, CDR2 YNFKEQ. V dropped 0 bases and J dropped 5 bases, with 13 bases sitting between them.

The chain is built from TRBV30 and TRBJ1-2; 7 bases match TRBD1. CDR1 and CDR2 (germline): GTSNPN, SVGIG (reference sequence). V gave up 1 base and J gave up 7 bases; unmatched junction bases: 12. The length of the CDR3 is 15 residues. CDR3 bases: TGTGCCTGGAGTGGAACGCAGGGGGAACTCGTTGGCTACACCTTC. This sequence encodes CAWSGTQGELVGYTF.

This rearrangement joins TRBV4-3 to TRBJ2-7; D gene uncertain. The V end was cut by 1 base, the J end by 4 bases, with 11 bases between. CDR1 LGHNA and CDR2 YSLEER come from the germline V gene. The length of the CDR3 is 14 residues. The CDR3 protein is CASSQGSGAYEQYF. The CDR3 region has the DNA TGCGCCAGCAGCCAAGGGTCAGGTGCGTACGAGCAGTACTTC.

CDR3 nucleotides: TGCGCCAGCAACCTCCAGGACAAAGAGACCCAGTACTTC. Amino acids: CASNLQDKETQYF. This sequence joins TRBV5-1 and TRBJ2-5; possible D gene TRBD1, 5 bases. In germline, CDR1 is SGHRS, CDR2 YFSETQ. V was clipped by 6 bases and J by 3 bases, with 12 bases between them. This CDR3 has 13 amino acids. Using reference TRBV5-1 and TRBJ2-5 for the parts outside the CDR3, the full variable domain is KAGVTQTPRYLIKTRGQQVTLSCSPISGHRSVSWYQQTPGQGLQFLFEYFSETQRNKGNFPGRFSGRQFSNSRSEMNVSTLELGDSALYLCASNLQDKETQYFGPGTRLLVL.

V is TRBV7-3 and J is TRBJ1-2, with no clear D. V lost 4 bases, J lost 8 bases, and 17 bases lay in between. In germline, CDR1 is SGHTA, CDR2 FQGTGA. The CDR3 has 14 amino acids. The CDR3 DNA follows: TGTGCCAGCAGCTCGAGAGACCCCCGGGAAGGCTACACCTTC. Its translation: CASSSRDPREGYTF.

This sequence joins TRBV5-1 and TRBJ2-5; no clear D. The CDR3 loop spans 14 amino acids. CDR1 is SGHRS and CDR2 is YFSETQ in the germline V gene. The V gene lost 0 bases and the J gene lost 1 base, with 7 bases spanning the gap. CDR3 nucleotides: TGCGCCAGCAGCTTGGCCGGTGGCCAAGAGACCCAGTACTTC. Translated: CASSLAGGQETQYF.

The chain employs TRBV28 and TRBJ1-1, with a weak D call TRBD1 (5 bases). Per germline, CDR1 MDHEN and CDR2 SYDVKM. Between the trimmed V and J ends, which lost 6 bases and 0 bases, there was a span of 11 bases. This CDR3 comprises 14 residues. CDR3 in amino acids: CASRLTVMNTEAFF. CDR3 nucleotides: TGTGCCAGCAGGTTGACAGTTATGAACACTGAAGCTTTCTTT.

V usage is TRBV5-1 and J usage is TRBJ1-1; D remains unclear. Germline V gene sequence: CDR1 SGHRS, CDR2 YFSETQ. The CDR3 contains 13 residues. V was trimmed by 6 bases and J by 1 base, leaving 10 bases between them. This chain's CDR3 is CASKELTNTEAFF. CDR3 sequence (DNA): TGCGCCAGCAAGGAGCTGACGAACACTGAAGCTTTCTTT.

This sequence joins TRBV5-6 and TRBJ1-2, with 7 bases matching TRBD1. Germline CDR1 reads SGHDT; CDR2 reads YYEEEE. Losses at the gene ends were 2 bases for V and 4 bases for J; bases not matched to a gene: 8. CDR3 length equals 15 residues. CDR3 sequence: CASSLEGAPPYGYTF. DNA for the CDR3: TGTGCCAGCAGCTTAGAGGGGGCTCCCCCCTATGGCTACACCTTC.

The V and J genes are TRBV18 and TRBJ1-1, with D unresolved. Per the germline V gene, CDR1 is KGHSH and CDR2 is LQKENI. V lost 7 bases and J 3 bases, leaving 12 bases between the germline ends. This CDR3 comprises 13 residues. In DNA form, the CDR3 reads TGTGCCAGCTACGCCCGGGATGACACTGAAGCTTTCTTT. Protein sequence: CASYARDDTEAFF.

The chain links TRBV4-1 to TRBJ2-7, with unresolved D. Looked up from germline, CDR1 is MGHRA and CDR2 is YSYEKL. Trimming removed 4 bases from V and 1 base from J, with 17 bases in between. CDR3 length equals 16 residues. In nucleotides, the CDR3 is TGCGCCAGCAGCCTCCCCAAGACTGGAGAGTCCTACGAGCAGTACTTC. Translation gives CASSLPKTGESYEQYF.

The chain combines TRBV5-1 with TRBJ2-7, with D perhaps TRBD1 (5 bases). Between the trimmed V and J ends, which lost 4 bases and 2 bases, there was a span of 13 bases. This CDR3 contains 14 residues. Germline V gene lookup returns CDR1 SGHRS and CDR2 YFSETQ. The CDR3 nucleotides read TGCGCCAGCAGCCCCGCCAGGGAAACCTACGAGCAGTACTTC. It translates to CASSPARETYEQYF.

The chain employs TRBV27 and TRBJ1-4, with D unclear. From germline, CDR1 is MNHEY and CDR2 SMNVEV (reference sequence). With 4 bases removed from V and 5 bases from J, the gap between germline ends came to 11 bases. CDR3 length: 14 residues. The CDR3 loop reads CASSWNSLNEKLFF. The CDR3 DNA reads TGTGCCAGCAGTTGGAACAGCCTAAATGAAAAACTGTTTTTT.

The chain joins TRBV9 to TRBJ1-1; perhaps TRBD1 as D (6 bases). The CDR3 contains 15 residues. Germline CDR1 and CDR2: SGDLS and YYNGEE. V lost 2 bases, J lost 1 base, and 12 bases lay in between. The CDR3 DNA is TGTGCCAGCAGCGTGGGGGGAGGGGGGAACACTGAAGCTTTCTTT. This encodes CASSVGGGGNTEAFF.

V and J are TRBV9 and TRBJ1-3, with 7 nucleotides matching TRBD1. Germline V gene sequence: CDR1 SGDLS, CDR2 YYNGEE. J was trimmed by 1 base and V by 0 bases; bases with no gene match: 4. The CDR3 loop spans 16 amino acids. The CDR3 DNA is TGTGCCAGCAGCGTAGGGCCAGGGGGATCTGGAAACACCATATATTTT. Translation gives CASSVGPGGSGNTIYF.

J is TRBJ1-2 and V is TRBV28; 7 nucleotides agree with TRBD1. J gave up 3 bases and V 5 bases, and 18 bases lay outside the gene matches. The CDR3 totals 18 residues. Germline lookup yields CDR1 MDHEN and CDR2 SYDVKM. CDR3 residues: CASSSFSDPPGGDYGYTF. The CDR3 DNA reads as TGTGCCAGCAGTAGTTTCTCAGACCCGCCAGGGGGTGACTATGGCTACACCTTC.

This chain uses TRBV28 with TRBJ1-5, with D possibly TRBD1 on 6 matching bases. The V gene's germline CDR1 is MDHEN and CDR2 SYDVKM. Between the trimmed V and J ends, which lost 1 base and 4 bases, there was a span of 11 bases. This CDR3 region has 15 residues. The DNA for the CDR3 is TGTGCCAGCAGTTTATACTCTACAGGGAATCAGCCCCAGCATTTT. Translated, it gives CASSLYSTGNQPQHF.

The CDR3 loop reads CASSLELNQPQHF. The DNA for the CDR3 is TGTGCCAGCAGTTTAGAGCTCAATCAGCCCCAGCATTTT. The chain links TRBV28 to TRBJ1-5; D ambiguous. Germline assignment: CDR1 MDHEN and CDR2 SYDVKM. The V end lost 2 bases, the J end lost 3 bases, and 5 bases lay between the germline ends. CDR3 length equals 13 residues.

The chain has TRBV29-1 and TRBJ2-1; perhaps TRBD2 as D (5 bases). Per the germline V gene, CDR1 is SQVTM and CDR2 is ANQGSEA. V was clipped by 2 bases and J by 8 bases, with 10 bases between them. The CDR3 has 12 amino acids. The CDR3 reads CSVEFDGDEQFF. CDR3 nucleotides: TGCAGCGTTGAATTCGACGGGGATGAGCAGTTCTTC.